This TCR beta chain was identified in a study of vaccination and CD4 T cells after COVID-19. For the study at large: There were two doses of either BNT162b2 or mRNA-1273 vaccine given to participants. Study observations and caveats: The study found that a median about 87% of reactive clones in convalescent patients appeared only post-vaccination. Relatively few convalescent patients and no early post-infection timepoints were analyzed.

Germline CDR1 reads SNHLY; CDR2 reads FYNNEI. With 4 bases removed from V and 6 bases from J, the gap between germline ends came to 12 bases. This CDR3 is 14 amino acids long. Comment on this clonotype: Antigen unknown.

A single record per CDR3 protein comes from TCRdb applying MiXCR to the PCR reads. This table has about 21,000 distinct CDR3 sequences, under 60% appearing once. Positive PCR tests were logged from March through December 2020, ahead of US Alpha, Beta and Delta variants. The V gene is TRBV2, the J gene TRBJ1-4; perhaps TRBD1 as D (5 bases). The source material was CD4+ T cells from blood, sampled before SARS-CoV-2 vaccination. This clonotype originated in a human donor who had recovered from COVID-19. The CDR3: CASSAGRDYEKLFF. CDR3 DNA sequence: TGTGCCAGCAGTGCGGGGCGAGACTATGAAAAACTGTTTTTT.